One T cell receptor (beta chain) is described in this entry. Following autologous stem cell transplantation, relapse occurred in every patient, and exposure to brentuximab vedotin varied. These data originate in a study of PD-1 blockade in classical Hodgkin lymphoma. Germline V gives CDR1 SNHLY, CDR2 FYNNEI. The V end lost 6 bases, the J end lost 4 bases, and 10 bases lay between the germline ends. This CDR3 region has 12 residues. The table came from immunoSEQ multiplex PCR; TCRdb's copy has only in-frame clones and leaves some out. Of 23,000 or so clones listed, approximately 80% are singletons. The source of this sequence is a human donor with classical Hodgkin lymphoma. The V and J genes are TRBV2 and TRBJ2-7; no clear D. The starting material was peripheral blood mononuclear cells (PBMCs), obtained before the second cycle of nivolumab. CDR3 in amino acids: CASRSLIYEQYF. In DNA, the CDR3 is TGTGCCAGCAGGAGTTTGATATACGAGCAGTACTTC.